The rows below give T cell receptor beta chains drawn from one sample of a study of cytomegalovirus exposure and HLA in healthy donors. Profiling relied on immunoSEQ multiplex PCR, and the TCRdb table lists in-frame clones only, not all of them. This sample has 160,000 or so clones, with more than 60% found just once. The specimen sequenced was PBMCs. The receptors stem from a woman in her thirties in good health and CMV-seronegative. The conserved cysteine and the conserved F or W are not part of the CDR3 here.

V gene: TRBV11-2
CDR3 protein: ASSLGQGTYEQY

V gene: TRBV5-4
CDR3 protein: ASSLGQEGYGYT

V gene: TRBV28
CDR3 protein: ASTVGGDSSYEQY

V gene: TRBV6-5
CDR3 protein: ASSYFSGGRETQY

V gene: TRBV27
CDR3 protein: ASSLSGTKNTEAF

V gene: TRBV25-1
CDR3 protein: ASSGGTVISGANVLT

V gene: TRBV6-1
CDR3 protein: ASSESGLGYGYT

V gene: TRBV2
CDR3 protein: ASRNRVNTEAF

V gene: TRBV13
CDR3 protein: ASSLSNQPQH

V gene: TRBV5-1
CDR3 protein: ASSLGGSQGTYEQY

V gene: TRBV27
CDR3 protein: ASSFNRIDIQY

V gene: TRBV7-9
CDR3 protein: ASSADRGFNSPLH

V gene: TRBV5-1
CDR3 protein: ASSLVSGGLETQY

V gene: TRBV12-5
CDR3 protein: ASARDTNSPLH

V gene: TRBV4-1
CDR3 protein: ASSGGGLYEAF

V gene: TRBV5-1
CDR3 protein: ASSLALAGGLETQY